Below are 27 T cell receptor beta chains sequenced from a single sample in a study of cytotoxic CD8 clonotypes in ibrutinib-treated CLL. This table comes from immunoSEQ multiplex PCR, and its TCRdb copy is limited to in-frame clones, with some not included. The sample carries some 130,000 clones, less than 95% recorded once. This specimen consisted of PBMCs, obtained after 12 months of ibrutinib treatment. All receptors derive from a human donor with chronic lymphocytic leukemia.

The chain's CDR3 is CASTPSGYEQYF. DNA of the CDR3: TGTGCCAGCACCCCTAGCGGGTACGAGCAGTACTTC. The chain couples TRBV7-9 to TRBJ2-7; the match to TRBD2 covers 8 bases. Germline CDR1 and CDR2: SEHNR and FQNEAQ (reference sequence). The ends lost 7 bases at V and 4 bases at J; junction bases unmatched: 3. The CDR3 has 12 amino acids.

This chain links TRBV27 with TRBJ2-2; 11 bases agree with TRBD2. The germline V gene has CDR1 MNHEY and CDR2 SMNVEV (reference sequence). The V segment lost 8 bases and the J segment 6 bases; nucleotides outside the gene matches: 11. The CDR3 is 16 residues long. CDR3 loop: CASYNSGRALAGELFF. The CDR3 DNA reads TGTGCCAGCTACAATAGCGGGAGGGCCCTCGCCGGGGAGCTGTTTTTT.

The rearrangement uses TRBV7-2 and TRBJ1-1; a weak D match, TRBD1 (5 bases). Trimming left V 3 bases short and J 1 base short, with 9 bases between. The CDR3 is 14 amino acids. CDR1 is SGHTA, CDR2 FQGNSA, per germline. The CDR3 DNA reads TGTGCCAGCAGCTTGGACGGGGCGAACACTGAAGCTTTCTTT. Translating it yields CASSLDGANTEAFF.

The chain links TRBV28 to TRBJ2-7, with 9 bases that match TRBD1. CDR1 MDHEN and CDR2 SYDVKM come from the germline V gene. After removal of 7 bases from V and 4 bases from J, the junction contained 14 bases not matched to a gene. The CDR3 is 16 amino acids. The CDR3 reads CASTSPPGQGVYEQYF. The CDR3 nucleotides are TGTGCCAGCACCAGTCCCCCGGGACAGGGAGTTTACGAGCAGTACTTC.

This chain joins TRBV29-1 and TRBJ2-7; TRBD1 matches at 8 bases. This CDR3 contains 12 residues. CDR1 is SQVTM, CDR2 ANQGSEA, per germline. The V and J ends lost 6 bases and 7 bases, in that order; junction bases with no gene match: 8. CDR3 DNA: TGCAGCGTCGACGGACAGGGCAGGGAGCAGTACTTC. Protein sequence: CSVDGQGREQYF.

CDR3 loop: CASRPGQSSGNTIYF. The CDR3 DNA is TGTGCCAGCCGGCCGGGACAGTCCTCTGGAAACACCATATATTTT. V usage is TRBV7-9 and J usage is TRBJ1-3, with 7 bases fitting TRBD1. The CDR3 is 15 amino acids. The germline gives CDR1 SEHNR, CDR2 FQNEAQ (reference sequence). V trimming: 8 bases; J trimming: 0 bases; junction bases outside the gene matches: 7.

This chain joins TRBV7-9 and TRBJ1-5; D is ambiguous. Germline assignment: CDR1 SEHNR and CDR2 FQNEAQ (reference sequence). Trimming removed 4 bases from V and 5 bases from J, with 9 bases in between. This CDR3 is built from 13 residues. CDR3 DNA sequence: TGTGCCAGCAGCTCGGAGGAGGATCAGCCCCAGCATTTT. This translates into CASSSEEDQPQHF.

This clone was seen once. The CDR3 DNA follows: TGTGCCAGCATCGTAGCTATGGCGGGAGGTTCAGATACGCAGTATTTT. Translated: CASIVAMAGGSDTQYF. The chain recombines TRBV6-6 with TRBJ2-3; 8 bases agree with TRBD2. From germline, CDR1 is MNHNY and CDR2 SVGAGI (reference sequence). Trimming cost V 7 bases and J 4 bases; bases outside gene matches: 13. The CDR3 has 16 amino acids.

V is TRBV19 and J is TRBJ2-3; D possibly corresponds to TRBD1 (6 bases). The CDR3 runs 18 residues. Looked up from germline, CDR1 is LNHDA and CDR2 is SQIVND (reference sequence). Trimming took off 2 bases at V and 5 bases at J, with 23 bases between the two ends. The chain's CDR3 is CASSIIAGAMALGDTQYF. The CDR3, as DNA: TGTGCCAGTAGTATAATAGCAGGGGCCATGGCCCTCGGAGATACGCAGTATTTT.

The chain couples TRBV28 to TRBJ2-3; perhaps TRBD1 as D (5 bases). CDR3 size: 15 residues. V was pared by 4 bases and J by 4 bases, with 15 bases between. CDR1 is MDHEN and CDR2 is SYDVKM in the germline V gene. The chain's CDR3 is CASSSPAGSPDTQYF. As DNA, the CDR3 is TGTGCCAGCAGTTCTCCTGCAGGGTCCCCAGATACGCAGTATTTT.

The J gene is TRBJ2-1, the V gene TRBV4-2, with a tentative D call TRBD2 (6 bases). The germline gives CDR1 LGHNA, CDR2 YNFKEQ. The V and J ends lost 1 base and 6 bases respectively, with 13 bases between them. The CDR3 is 15 residues long. CDR3 DNA sequence: TGTGCCAGCAGCCAAGTGCCGGGACTTCTCAATGAGCAGTTCTTC. This gives the protein CASSQVPGLLNEQFF.

The CDR3 bases are TGTGCCAGCAGCGTAACTAGCGGTGATACGCAGTATTTT. It encodes CASSVTSGDTQYF. The chain combines TRBV9 with TRBJ2-3; 8 nucleotides match TRBD2. The CDR3 covers 13 residues. J gave up 6 bases and V 1 base, and 1 base lay outside the gene matches. Germline V lookup: CDR1 SGDLS, CDR2 YYNGEE.

The chain employs TRBV6-5 and TRBJ2-7; a possible D gene is TRBD2 (6 bases). Trimming pared 7 bases from V and 1 base from J, leaving 8 bases between. Germline loops: CDR1 MNHEY, CDR2 SVGAGI. The CDR3 runs 12 residues. The CDR3, as DNA: TGTGCCAGCATGGGGAGGTCCTACGAGCAGTACTTC. It is translated as CASMGRSYEQYF.

The rearrangement links TRBV6-5 to TRBJ2-1; weak D call: TRBD2 (6 bases). Germline V CDR1 and CDR2: MNHEY, SVGAGI. Between the trimmed V and J ends, which lost 0 bases and 13 bases, there was a span of 16 bases. This CDR3 has 14 residues. The CDR3 coding sequence is TGTGCCAGCAGTTACTCTCAACCGGGGGACCCCCAGTTCTTC. It yields the protein CASSYSQPGDPQFF.

This chain's CDR3 is CASSPETGPNEQYF. The CDR3 nucleotides are TGTGCCAGCTCACCAGAGACAGGGCCCAACGAGCAGTACTTC. This chain uses TRBV18 with TRBJ2-7; 7 bases fit TRBD1. The germline V gene has CDR1 KGHSH and CDR2 LQKENI. CDR3 size: 14 residues. Trimming took 2 bases from V and 5 from J; bases not matched to a gene: 6.

The chain carries TRBV4-3 and TRBJ2-2, with 8 bases matching TRBD2. The V segment lost 4 bases and the J segment 10 bases; nucleotides outside the gene matches: 8. The CDR3 has 14 residues. Germline CDR1 is LGHNA and CDR2 is YSLEER. This CDR3 reads CASSRSSGNEELFF. As DNA, the CDR3 is TGCGCCAGCAGCCGGAGTAGCGGGAACGAGGAGCTGTTTTTT.

The chain is built from TRBV21-1 and TRBJ1-1; TRBD1 is taken as the D call from the table, unchecked against the DNA. TRBV21-1 is marked as a pseudogene. This CDR3 has 15 amino acids. CDR3 DNA sequence: TGTGCCAGCAGCAAAGTAGGGACACGCGACACTGAAGCTTTCTTT. Protein sequence: CASSKVGTRDTEAFF.

This sequence joins TRBV5-1 and TRBJ1-4, with 11 bases lining up with TRBD1. Germline V CDR1 and CDR2: SGHRS, YFSETQ. Trimming took 4 bases from V and 7 from J; bases not matched to a gene: 3. The CDR3 extends over 14 amino acids. CDR3: CASSPGTGGEKLFF. The CDR3 nucleotides read TGCGCCAGCAGCCCGGGGACAGGGGGTGAAAAACTGTTTTTT.

The chain uses TRBV6-5 and TRBJ2-2; perhaps TRBD2 as D (5 bases). This CDR3 is 15 amino acids long. V gave up 4 bases and J gave up 3 bases, with 12 bases separating them. Germline CDR1 is MNHEY and CDR2 is SVGAGI. This chain's CDR3 is CASSSLLGYTGELFF. The CDR3 DNA sequence: TGTGCCAGCAGTTCCCTACTAGGGTACACCGGGGAGCTGTTTTTT.

V is TRBV14 and J is TRBJ2-1, with 7 bases matching TRBD2. The CDR3 spans 15 residues. J lost 0 bases, V lost 3 bases, and 2 bases had no gene match. Germline CDR1 and CDR2: SGHDN and FVKESK. Written as DNA, the CDR3 is TGTGCCAGCAGCCACCGCGGGAGCTCCTACAATGAGCAGTTCTTC. Amino acid sequence: CASSHRGSSYNEQFF.

The V gene is TRBV6-6, the J gene TRBJ2-3; 10 positions match TRBD1. The CDR3 totals 15 residues. The junction had 1 base not matched to a gene; V was cut back by 0 bases and J by 4 bases. The V gene's germline CDR1 is MNHNY and CDR2 SVGAGI (reference sequence). In nucleotides, the CDR3 is TGTGCCAGCAGTTACTCCGGACAGGGGGCAGATACGCAGTATTTT. It encodes CASSYSGQGADTQYF.

The chain combines TRBV5-1 with TRBJ2-7, with 7 bases that match TRBD2. The CDR3 sequence is 20 residues long. Germline V CDR1 and CDR2: SGHRS, YFSETQ. The trim removed 1 base at V and 2 bases at J, leaving 21 bases unmatched. CDR3 sequence reads: CASSLRQITGAGVGPYEQYF. DNA of the CDR3: TGCGCCAGCAGCTTGAGACAGATCACCGGGGCGGGAGTCGGCCCCTACGAGCAGTACTTC. Variable domain in full (rest from reference TRBV5-1 and TRBJ2-7): KAGVTQTPRYLIKTRGQQVTLSCSPISGHRSVSWYQQTPGQGLQFLFEYFSETQRNKGNFPGRFSGRQFSNSRSEMNVSTLELGDSALYLCASSLRQITGAGVGPYEQYFGPGTRLTVT.

The V and J genes are TRBV9 and TRBJ2-1; D may be TRBD1 or TRBD2 (5 bases each). Germline loops: CDR1 SGDLS, CDR2 YYNGEE. Trimming shortened V by 0 bases and J by 4 bases, and 11 bases separated the two germline ends. This CDR3 comprises 15 residues. The DNA for the CDR3 is TGTGCCAGCAGCGTAGGAGGGGCCCTATACAATGAGCAGTTCTTC. It codes for CASSVGGALYNEQFF.

The V and J genes are TRBV19 and TRBJ2-7; TRBD1 agrees at 7 bases. Germline-derived CDR1 and CDR2 are LNHDA and SQIVND (reference sequence). V gave up 2 bases and J gave up 2 bases; unmatched junction bases: 9. The CDR3 sequence is 16 residues long. The CDR3 region has the DNA TGTGCCAGTAGTATATATTTGACAGGGAAAGCCTACGAGCAGTACTTC. Amino acids: CASSIYLTGKAYEQYF. The whole variable domain, filled in from reference TRBV19 and TRBJ2-7, reads DGGITQSPKYLFRKEGQNVTLSCEQNLNHDAMYWYRQDPGQGLRLIYYSQIVNDFQKGDIAEGYSVSREKKESFPLTVTSAQKNPTAFYLCASSIYLTGKAYEQYFGPGTRLTVT.

A note on this clone: The sample has other DNA sequences that encode this CDR3 too. The chain couples TRBV29-1 to TRBJ1-5; D perhaps matches TRBD1 (6 bases). Trimming left V 4 bases short and J 2 bases short, with 6 bases between. The CDR3 covers 12 residues. Per germline, CDR1 SQVTM and CDR2 ANQGSEA. The CDR3 reads CSVGQGNQPQHF. For the CDR3, the DNA is TGCAGCGTTGGACAGGGCAATCAGCCCCAGCATTTT.

The chain links TRBV5-1 to TRBJ2-3, with D hard to call. CDR3 size: 18 residues. V was trimmed by 7 bases and J by 1 base, leaving 25 bases between them. CDR1 is SGHRS and CDR2 is YFSETQ in the germline V gene. The CDR3 DNA reads TGCGCCAGCCAACCGGCCGCACACTCGGGCTTCGGCACAGATACGCAGTATTTT. Its translation: CASQPAAHSGFGTDTQYF.

The rearrangement joins TRBV19 to TRBJ2-1; maybe TRBD1 (5 bases). This CDR3 is 13 amino acids long. The germline V gene has CDR1 LNHDA and CDR2 SQIVND (reference sequence). The V end was cut by 6 bases, the J end by 1 base, with 7 bases between. The chain's CDR3 is CASSRESYNEQFF. CDR3 nucleotide sequence: TGTGCCAGTAGCAGGGAATCCTACAATGAGCAGTTCTTC.